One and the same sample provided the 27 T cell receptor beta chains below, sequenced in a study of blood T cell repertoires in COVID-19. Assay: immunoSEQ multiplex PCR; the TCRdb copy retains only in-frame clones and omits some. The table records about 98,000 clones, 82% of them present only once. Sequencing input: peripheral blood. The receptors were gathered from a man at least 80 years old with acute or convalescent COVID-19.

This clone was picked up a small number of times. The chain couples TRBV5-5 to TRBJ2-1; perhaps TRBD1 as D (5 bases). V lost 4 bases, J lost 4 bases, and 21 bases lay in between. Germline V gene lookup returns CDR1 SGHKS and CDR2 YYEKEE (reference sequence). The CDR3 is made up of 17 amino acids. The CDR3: CASSPFQGTFTYNEQFF. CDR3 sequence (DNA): TGTGCCAGCAGCCCCTTCCAGGGTACTTTTACGTACAATGAGCAGTTCTTC.

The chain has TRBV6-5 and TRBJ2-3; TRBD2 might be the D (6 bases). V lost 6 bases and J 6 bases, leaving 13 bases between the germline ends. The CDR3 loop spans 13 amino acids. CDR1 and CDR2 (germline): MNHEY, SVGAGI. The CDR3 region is CASRPTSRDTQYF. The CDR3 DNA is TGTGCCAGCAGACCTACTAGCCGCGATACGCAGTATTTT.

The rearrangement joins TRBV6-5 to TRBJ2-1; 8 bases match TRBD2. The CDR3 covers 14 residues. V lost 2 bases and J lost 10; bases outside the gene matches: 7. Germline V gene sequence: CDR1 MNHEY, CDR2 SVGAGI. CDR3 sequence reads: CASSYEVAGTEQFF. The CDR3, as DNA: TGTGCCAGCAGTTACGAGGTAGCGGGGACCGAGCAGTTCTTC.

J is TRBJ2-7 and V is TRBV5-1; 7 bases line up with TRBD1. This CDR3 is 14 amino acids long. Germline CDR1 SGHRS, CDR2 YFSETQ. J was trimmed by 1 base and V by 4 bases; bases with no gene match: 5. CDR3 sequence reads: CASSTRQGSYEQYF. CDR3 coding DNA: TGCGCCAGCAGCACCAGACAGGGTTCCTACGAGCAGTACTTC.

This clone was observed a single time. CDR3 in amino acids: CASGQRGETQYF. Written as DNA, the CDR3 is TGTGCCAGCGGGCAGAGGGGGGAGACCCAGTACTTC. The chain has TRBV3-1 (or the pseudogene TRBV3-2) and TRBJ2-5, with a tentative D call TRBD1 (6 bases). Trimming took 8 bases from V and 5 from J, leaving 12 bases between them. The CDR3 contains 12 residues. Germline V CDR1 and CDR2: LGHDT, YNNKEL (reference sequence).

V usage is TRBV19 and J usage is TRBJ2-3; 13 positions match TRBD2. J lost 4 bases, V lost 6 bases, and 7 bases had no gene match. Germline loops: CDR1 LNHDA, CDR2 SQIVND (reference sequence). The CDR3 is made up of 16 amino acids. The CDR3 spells CASSPGGTSGADTQYF. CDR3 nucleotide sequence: TGTGCCAGTAGCCCGGGGGGGACTAGCGGGGCAGATACGCAGTATTTT.

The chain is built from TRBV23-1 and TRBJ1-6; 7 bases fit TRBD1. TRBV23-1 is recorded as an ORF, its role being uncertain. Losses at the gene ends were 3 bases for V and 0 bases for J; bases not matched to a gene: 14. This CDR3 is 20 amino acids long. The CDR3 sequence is CASSQAGTAFISSYNSPLHF. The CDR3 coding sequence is TGCGCCAGCAGTCAGGCCGGGACAGCCTTTATTAGCTCCTATAATTCACCCCTCCACTTT.

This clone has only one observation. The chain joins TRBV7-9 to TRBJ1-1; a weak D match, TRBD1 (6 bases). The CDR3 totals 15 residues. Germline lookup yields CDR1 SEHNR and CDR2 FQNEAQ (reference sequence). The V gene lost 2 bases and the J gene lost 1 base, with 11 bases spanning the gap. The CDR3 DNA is TGTGCCAGCAGCTTATTCAGACAGGAGAACACTGAAGCTTTCTTT. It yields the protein CASSLFRQENTEAFF.

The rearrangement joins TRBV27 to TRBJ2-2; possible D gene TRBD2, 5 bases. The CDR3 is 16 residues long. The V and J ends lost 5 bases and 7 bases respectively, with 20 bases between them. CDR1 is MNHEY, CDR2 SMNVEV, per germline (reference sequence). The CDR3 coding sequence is TGTGCCAGCAGTCCCCCCCGAGGGTCTTTTGGCGGGGAGCTGTTTTTT. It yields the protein CASSPPRGSFGGELFF.

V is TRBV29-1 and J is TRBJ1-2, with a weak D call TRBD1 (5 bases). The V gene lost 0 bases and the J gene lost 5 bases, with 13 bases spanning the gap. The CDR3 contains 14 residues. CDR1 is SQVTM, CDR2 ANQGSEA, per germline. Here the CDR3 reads CSVEDRVRTYGYTF. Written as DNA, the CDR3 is TGCAGCGTTGAAGATCGGGTCAGGACATATGGCTACACCTTC.

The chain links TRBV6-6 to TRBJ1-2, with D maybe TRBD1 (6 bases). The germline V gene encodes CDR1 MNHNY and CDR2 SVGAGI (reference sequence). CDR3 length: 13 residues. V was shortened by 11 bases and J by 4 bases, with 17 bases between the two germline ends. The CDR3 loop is CAGTSPGAYGYTF. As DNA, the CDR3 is TGTGCCGGCACCTCGCCAGGGGCCTATGGCTACACCTTC.

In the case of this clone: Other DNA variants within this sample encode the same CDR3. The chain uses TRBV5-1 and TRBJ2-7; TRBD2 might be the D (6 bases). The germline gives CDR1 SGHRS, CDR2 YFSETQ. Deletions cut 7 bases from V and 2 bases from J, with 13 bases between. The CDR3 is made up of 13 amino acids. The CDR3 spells CASSRSGPYEQYF. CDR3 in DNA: TGCGCCAGCTCCCGGAGCGGGCCCTACGAGCAGTACTTC.

CDR3 DNA: TGTGCCAGCCTGGTCTCGACGGGAGCTGAGACCCAGTACTTC. Protein: CASLVSTGAETQYF. The chain uses TRBV28 and TRBJ2-5, with a possible D match to TRBD2 (6 bases). CDR3 length: 14 residues. The germline V gene has CDR1 MDHEN and CDR2 SYDVKM. V was clipped by 8 bases and J by 5 bases, with 18 bases between them.

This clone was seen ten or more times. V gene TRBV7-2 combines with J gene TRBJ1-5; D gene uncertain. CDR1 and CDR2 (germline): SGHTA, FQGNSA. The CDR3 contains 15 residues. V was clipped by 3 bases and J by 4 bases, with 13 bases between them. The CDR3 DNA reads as TGTGCCAGCAGCTTGGGCAATTTGGTGAATCAGCCCCAGCATTTT. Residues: CASSLGNLVNQPQHF.

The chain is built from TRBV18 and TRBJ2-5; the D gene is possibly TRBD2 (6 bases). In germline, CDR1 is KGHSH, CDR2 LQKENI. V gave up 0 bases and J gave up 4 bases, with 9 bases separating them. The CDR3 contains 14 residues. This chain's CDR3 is CASSPPGGVETQYF. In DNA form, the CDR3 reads TGTGCCAGCTCACCACCAGGAGGGGTAGAGACCCAGTACTTC.

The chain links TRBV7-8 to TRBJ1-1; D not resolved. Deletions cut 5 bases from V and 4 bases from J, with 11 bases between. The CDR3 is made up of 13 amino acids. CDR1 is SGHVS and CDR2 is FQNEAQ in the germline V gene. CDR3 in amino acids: CASSLTGGTEAFF. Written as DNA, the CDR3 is TGTGCCAGCAGCCTGACGGGAGGCACTGAAGCTTTCTTT.

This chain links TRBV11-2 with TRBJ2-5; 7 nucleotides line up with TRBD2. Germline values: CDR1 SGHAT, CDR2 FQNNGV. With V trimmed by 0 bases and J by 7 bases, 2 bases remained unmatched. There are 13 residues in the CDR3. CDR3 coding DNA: TGTGCCAGCAGCTTAGATGGGAGGGGGACCCAGTACTTC. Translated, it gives CASSLDGRGTQYF.

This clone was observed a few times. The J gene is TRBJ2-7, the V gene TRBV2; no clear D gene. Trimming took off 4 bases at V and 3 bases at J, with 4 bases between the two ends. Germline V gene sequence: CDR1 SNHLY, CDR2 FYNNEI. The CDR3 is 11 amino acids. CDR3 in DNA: TGTGCCAGCAGTGCCAACTACGAGCAGTACTTC. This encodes CASSANYEQYF.

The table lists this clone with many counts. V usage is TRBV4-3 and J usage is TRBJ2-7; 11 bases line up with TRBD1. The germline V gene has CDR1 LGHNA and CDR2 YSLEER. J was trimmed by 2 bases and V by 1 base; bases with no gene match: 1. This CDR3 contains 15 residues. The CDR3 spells CASSQGGQGAYEQYF. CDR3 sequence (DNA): TGCGCCAGCAGCCAAGGGGGACAGGGGGCCTACGAGCAGTACTTC.

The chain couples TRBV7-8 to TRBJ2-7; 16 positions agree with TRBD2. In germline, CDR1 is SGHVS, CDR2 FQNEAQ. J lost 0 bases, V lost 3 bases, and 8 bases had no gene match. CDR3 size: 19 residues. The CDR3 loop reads CASSFDPGLAGGASYEQYF. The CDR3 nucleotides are TGTGCCAGCAGCTTCGATCCGGGACTAGCGGGGGGGGCCTCCTACGAGCAGTACTTC.

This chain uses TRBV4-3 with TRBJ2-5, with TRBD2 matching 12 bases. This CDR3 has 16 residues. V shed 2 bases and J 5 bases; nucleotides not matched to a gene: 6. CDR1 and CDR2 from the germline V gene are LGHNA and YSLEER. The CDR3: CASSQSGLAGRETQYF. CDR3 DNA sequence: TGCGCCAGCAGCCAATCCGGACTAGCGGGAAGGGAGACCCAGTACTTC.

CDR3 sequence (DNA): TGTGCCAGCAGTGGGTTAGGGGGCTTTCCATTCCCGACAGATACGCAGTATTTT. It encodes CASSGLGGFPFPTDTQYF. The chain couples TRBV2 to TRBJ2-3; TRBD1 aligns across 7 bases. The CDR3 extends over 18 amino acids. Looked up from germline, CDR1 is SNHLY and CDR2 is FYNNEI. Losses at the gene ends were 4 bases for V and 3 bases for J; bases not matched to a gene: 16.

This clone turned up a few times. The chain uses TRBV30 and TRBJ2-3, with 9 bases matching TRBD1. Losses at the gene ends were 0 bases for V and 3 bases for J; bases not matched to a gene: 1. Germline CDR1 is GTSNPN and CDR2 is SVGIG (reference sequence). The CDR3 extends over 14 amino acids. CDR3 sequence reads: CAWSVGQGTDTQYF. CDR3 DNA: TGTGCCTGGAGTGTGGGACAGGGAACAGATACGCAGTATTTT. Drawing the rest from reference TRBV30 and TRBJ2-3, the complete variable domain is SQTIHQWPATLVQPVGSPLSLECTVEGTSNPNLYWYRQAAGRGLQLLFYSVGIGQISSEVPQNLSASRPQDRQFILSSKKLLLSDSGFYLCAWSVGQGTDTQYFGPGTRLTVL.

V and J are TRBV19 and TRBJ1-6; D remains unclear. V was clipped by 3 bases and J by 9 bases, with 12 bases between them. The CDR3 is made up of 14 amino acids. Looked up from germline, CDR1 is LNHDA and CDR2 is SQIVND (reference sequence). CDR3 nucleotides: TGTGCCAGTAGTATTGCGGGATCGAGTTCACCCCTCCACTTT. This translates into CASSIAGSSSPLHF.

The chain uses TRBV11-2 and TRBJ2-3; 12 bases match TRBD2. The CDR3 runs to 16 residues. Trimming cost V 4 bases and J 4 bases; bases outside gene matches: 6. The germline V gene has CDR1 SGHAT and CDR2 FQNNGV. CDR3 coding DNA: TGTGCCAGCAGCTCCTCTAGCGGGGGGGTAGCAGATACGCAGTATTTT. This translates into CASSSSSGGVADTQYF. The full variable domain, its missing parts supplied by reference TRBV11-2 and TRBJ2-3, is EAGVAQSPRYKIIEKRQSVAFWCNPISGHATLYWYQQILGQGPKLLIQFQNNGVVDDSQLPKDRFSAERLKGVDSTLKIQPAKLEDSAVYLCASSSSSGGVADTQYFGPGTRLTVL.

For the CDR3, the DNA is TGTGCCAGCAGCCTTCTTTCGGCAGGGATCACCGGGGAGCTGTTTTTT. Residues: CASSLLSAGITGELFF. V gene TRBV27 combines with J gene TRBJ2-2; D possibly corresponds to TRBD1 (5 bases). The CDR3 runs 16 residues. Per germline, CDR1 MNHEY and CDR2 SMNVEV (reference sequence). With 6 bases removed from V and 4 bases from J, the gap between germline ends came to 18 bases.

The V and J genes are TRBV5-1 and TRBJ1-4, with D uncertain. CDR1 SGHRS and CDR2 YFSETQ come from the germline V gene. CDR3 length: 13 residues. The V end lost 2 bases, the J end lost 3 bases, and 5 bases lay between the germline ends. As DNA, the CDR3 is TGCGCCAGCAGCTTTAAGCCTAATGAAAAACTGTTTTTT. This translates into CASSFKPNEKLFF.